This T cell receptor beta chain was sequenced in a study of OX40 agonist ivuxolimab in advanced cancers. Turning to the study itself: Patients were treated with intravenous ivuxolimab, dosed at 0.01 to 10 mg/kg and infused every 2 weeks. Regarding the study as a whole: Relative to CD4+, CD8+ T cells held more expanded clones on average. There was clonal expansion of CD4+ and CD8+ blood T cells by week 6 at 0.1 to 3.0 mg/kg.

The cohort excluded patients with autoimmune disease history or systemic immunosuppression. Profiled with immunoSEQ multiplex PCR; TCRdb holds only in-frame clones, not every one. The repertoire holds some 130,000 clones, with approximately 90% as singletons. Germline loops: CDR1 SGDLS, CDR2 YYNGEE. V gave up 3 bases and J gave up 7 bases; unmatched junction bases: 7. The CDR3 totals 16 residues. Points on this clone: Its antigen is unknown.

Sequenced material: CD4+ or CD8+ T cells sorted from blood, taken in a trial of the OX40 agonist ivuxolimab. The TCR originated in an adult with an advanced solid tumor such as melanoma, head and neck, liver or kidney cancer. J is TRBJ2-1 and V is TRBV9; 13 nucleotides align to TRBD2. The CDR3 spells CASSATGTSGINEQFF. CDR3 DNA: TGTGCCAGCAGCGCAACCGGGACTAGCGGGATTAATGAGCAGTTCTTC.